This T cell receptor (beta chain) was identified during a study of blood T cell repertoires in COVID-19. Across the whole study: Samples representing acute and convalescent COVID-19 were sourced from the United States, Italy and Spain. The analysed material was cDNA or gDNA that came from T cells, B-cell-depleted T cells, or PBMCs.

As handled by the study authors: Reference gene primer amplification yielded estimated nucleated cell counts. Assay used: immunoSEQ multiplex PCR; TCRdb lists only in-frame clones, some missing. That table supplies the V and J calls and clone size; D and trimming were determined from the DNA. This sample yields more than 250,000 clones, of which 86% are seen a single time; 3.6% belongs to the top ten. This CDR3 is 13 amino acids long. Germline loops: CDR1 SNHLY, CDR2 FYNNEI. Between the trimmed V and J ends, which lost 6 bases and 0 bases, there was a span of 8 bases. The sequencing input was peripheral blood. The V gene is TRBV2, the J gene TRBJ1-1; possibly TRBD1 for D (5 bases). The clonotype comes from a man aged 18 to 30 with active or convalescent COVID-19. The CDR3 DNA reads as TGTGCCAGCAGGCGGGACGTGAACACTGAAGCTTTCTTT. This gives the protein CASRRDVNTEAFF.